This T cell receptor beta chain was recovered during a study of blood T cell repertoires in COVID-19 (dated by TCRdb to 2018 to 2020). Study-level background: Collaborator samples came from the United States, Italy and Spain and covered acute and convalescent phases of COVID-19. The prospective study material was composed of cDNA or gDNA derived from T cells, B-cell-depleted T cells, or PBMCs. Deeply sampled blood TCRbeta repertoires from subjects exposed to, actively infected with, or recovered from COVID-19 were included in the dataset. The repertoires were made available in a free public database intended to serve as a resource for research on the immune response to SARS-CoV-2. Samples were obtained from the ongoing ImmuneRACE study (first 160 participants) and from some 1,200 subjects provided by 6 global collaborators. Nearly every sample came with metadata listing a de-identified subject ID, COVID-19 status, age in years and sex. Where HLA class I and class II types were available, the types were taken from metadata supplied by the sample provider, not from assay-based typing.

General study outcomes and caveats: How much clinical and demographic metadata was included differed by source and by participant, and the metadata was provided uncurated.

TCRbeta CDR3 regions were amplified from genomic DNA using the immunoSEQ Assay, a bias-controlled multiplex PCR. In the source study's methods: Within the assay, amplification of reference gene primers was used to estimate how many nucleated cells each sample contained. To quantify the absolute abundance of each unique TCRbeta CDR3 rearrangement, sequence reads were collapsed and filtered. Productive Simpson clonality was computed per sample as the square root of Simpson's diversity index over productive rearrangements. TCRdb retrieved this table from immuneACCESS and kept in-frame rearrangements only. Not all clones are present; in checked studies, unresolved V genes account for under half, and no reason is known for the remainder. The V and J calls and clone size come from that table; D and trimming were worked out from the DNA. This sample has about 15,000 clones in its table, and over 65% of those were observed once. 20% of the sample comes from the top ten.

From a lookup of the germline V gene (reference sequence), CDR1 and CDR2 are LGHDT and YNNKEL. V loses 5 bases of germline sequence and J loses 6 bases, and the interval between the two ends is 20 bases. The CDR3 measures 15 amino acids from cysteine to phenylalanine. The CDR3 DNA has 45 bases and is translated from base 1. Comment on this clone: Its antigen specificity is not known. No per-base quality is available; no much larger clone lies one base away.

Whole blood was collected in K2EDTA tubes by collaborating institutions according to the institutions' own protocols. For TCRbeta analysis, collaborators shipped samples as frozen whole blood, isolated PBMCs, or DNA extracted from either of those sample types. The sequencing sample was made of peripheral blood. The receptor chain draws on TRBV3-1 (or the pseudogene TRBV3-2) and TRBJ2-7, and the D gene may be TRBD2, 6 bases matching. The TCR comes from a boy aged 2 to 10 with active or convalescent COVID-19. The CDR3 amino acid sequence is: CASSARLDQDGEQYF. The sequence in DNA is TGTGCCAGCAGCGCCCGACTAGATCAAGACGGCGAGCAGTACTTC.